The entry below gives a single T cell receptor beta chain sequence along with its context. This record belongs to a study of OX40 agonist ivuxolimab in advanced cancers. Profiling relied on immunoSEQ multiplex PCR, and the TCRdb table lists in-frame clones only, not all of them. The sample yields roughly 79,000 clones, roughly nine tenths seen once. This CDR3 is built from 12 residues. Per the germline V gene, CDR1 is MNHNS and CDR2 is SASEGT. V was cut by 2 bases and J by 6 bases, with 8 bases left in between. The specimen comprised CD4+ or CD8+ T cells sorted from blood, sampled in a trial of the OX40 agonist ivuxolimab. The receptor comes from an adult with an advanced solid tumor such as melanoma, head and neck, liver or kidney cancer. The chain joins TRBV6-1 to TRBJ2-7, with D hard to call. CDR3 DNA sequence: TGTGCCAGCAGTGAAATCGTGAGCGAGCAGTACTTC. It translates to CASSEIVSEQYF.